The rows below give T cell receptor beta chains drawn from one sample of a study of neurological immune-mediated disorders. TCRdb re-called the 5' RACE reads through MiXCR, storing one row per CDR3 protein. The table lists over 30,000 distinct CDR3 sequences, 10% to 15% of them singletons, with under 2.5% in the top ten. Source material: PBMCs. The receptors were sampled from a woman aged 40 to 50 in good health. Both conserved end residues are part of each CDR3. For some rows the clone size is stated as once, few or many, or as a class when expanded; others skip it.

>many|TRBJ1-1|TRBV5-6
CASSIQGQWNTEAFF
>.|TRBJ1-4|TRBV7-2
CASSFDATNEKLFF
>few|TRBJ2-1|TRBV5-1
CASSLTSGGYNEQFF
>many|TRBJ2-1|TRBV20-1
CSARAGLAGRSYNEQFF
>many|TRBJ2-7|TRBV6-5
CASSYSLDYEQYF
>.|TRBJ2-7|TRBV20-1
CSASGDYSYEQYF
>many|TRBJ2-3|TRBV20-1
CSARWDPELDTQYF
>many|TRBJ1-1|TRBV29-1
CSVGRLMNTEAFF
>many|TRBJ2-5|TRBV7-9
CASSDRTNGETQYF
>many|TRBJ1-5|TRBV15
CATSRDPVQPQHF
>many|TRBJ1-1|TRBV14
CASSQGSRAFF
>many|TRBJ2-1|TRBV5-6
CASSPGLVPHNEQFF
>many|TRBJ2-1|TRBV27
CASSLSGSHRHEQFF
>many|TRBJ1-1|TRBV9
CASSPDVRMNTEAFF
>.|TRBJ2-2|TRBV5-1
CASSLGMSSELFF
>many|TRBJ2-7|TRBV19
CASSITGPYEQYF
>few|TRBJ2-1|TRBV25-1
CASSGQDRYYNEQFF
>many|TRBJ1-5|TRBV20-1
CSARQDYSNQPQHF
>many|TRBJ2-5|TRBV7-3
CASSLNLAGLETQYF
>many|TRBJ2-3|TRBV5-1
CASSSGGARDTQYF
>medium-sized|TRBJ2-7|TRBV7-2
CASSLFRSYEQYF
>many|TRBJ2-1|TRBV7-2
CASSDPSGGVNEQFF
>many|TRBJ1-5|TRBV4-3
CASSQDPTGDDQPQHF
>many|TRBJ2-5|TRBV12-3/TRBV12-4
CASSYEPGLGSGQETQYF